A selection of T cell receptor beta chains follows, all from one sample in a study of T cells generated in artificial thymic organoids. TCRdb reprocessed the 5' RACE reads via MiXCR and lists one record per CDR3 protein. This table has 5,700 or so distinct CDR3 sequences, approximately 26% appearing once. Their cognate antigens are unknown. The sequencing input was naive CD8+ T cells grown in artificial thymic organoids from cord blood stem and progenitor cells. All receptors come from a human donor who gave cord blood stem cells for thymic organoid culture, a cardiac surgery patient who gave postnatal thymus, or a blood donor (not recorded which). Each CDR3 is given with its conserved first and last residue. A D gene is named only where the DNA matches it firmly. Not all rows give a size; the values are once, few, many and, for expanded clones, a class.

cdr3_aa cdr3_nt clone_size j_call d_call v_call
CASSLSRRVSNTEAFF TGTGCCAGCAGCTTATCCCGTCGGGTGTCGAACACTGAAGCTTTCTTT medium-sized TRBJ1-1 - TRBV7-4
CASSFTIFCRHPKSSTQYF TGTGCCAGCAGCTTCACCATCTTTTGTCGGCACCCCAAGTCCTCGACCCAGTACTTC - TRBJ2-5 - TRBV11-2
CASSPADRGFNQPQHF TGTGCCAGCAGCCCCGCCGACAGGGGTTTCAATCAGCCCCAGCATTTT few TRBJ1-5 TRBD1 TRBV9
CASSLIFLRQQTANYGYTF - - TRBJ1-2 - TRBV4-3
CASSRGGSQETQYF TGTGCCAGCAGCCGCGGGGGGTCACAAGAGACCCAGTACTTC - TRBJ2-5 TRBD2 TRBV12-3/TRBV12-4
CASNRQGVSSPLHF TGTGCCAGCAACCGACAGGGAGTGAGTTCACCCCTCCACTTT medium-sized TRBJ1-6 TRBD1 TRBV28
CASSLARGNEQYF TGTGCCAGCAGCTTAGCGAGGGGAAACGAGCAGTACTTC medium-sized TRBJ2-7 - TRBV7-9
CASSFSGGELFF TGTGCCAGCAGTTTTTCCGGCGGGGAGCTGTTTTTT - TRBJ2-2 - TRBV12-3/TRBV12-4
CASSLWGPGELFF TGTGCCAGCAGTCTATGGGGGCCCGGGGAGCTGTTTTTT medium-sized TRBJ2-2 - TRBV28
CASSQGDSPLHF TGTGCCAGCAGCCAAGGGGATTCACCCCTCCACTTT medium-sized TRBJ1-6 - TRBV3-1
CASSPVRAAHENTEAFF TGTGCCAGCAGCCCTGTCCGGGCTGCCCATGAGAACACTGAAGCTTTCTTT few TRBJ1-1 - TRBV7-4
CATAPEPGELFF TGTGCCACCGCGCCGGAGCCCGGGGAGCTGTTTTTT - TRBJ2-2 - TRBV24-1
CAISENRGRDEQYF TGTGCCATCAGTGAAAACAGGGGGCGGGACGAGCAGTACTTC many TRBJ2-7 TRBD1 TRBV10-3
CASSPGLGDTQYF TGTGCCAGCAGTCCTGGTTTAGGAGATACGCAGTATTTT - TRBJ2-3 - TRBV28
CATSRGTGSYNEQFF TGTGCCACCAGCAGAGGAACAGGGTCCTACAATGAGCAGTTCTTC medium-sized TRBJ2-1 - TRBV15
CASSQEVRQLIHLTNYGYTF TGCGCCAGCAGCCAAGAGGTCCGGCAGCTTATACACTTAACTAACTATGGCTACACCTTC few TRBJ1-2 - TRBV4-1
CASSLTGRGQETQYF TGTGCCAGCAGTTTAACAGGGAGAGGGCAAGAGACCCAGTACTTC few TRBJ2-5 - TRBV12-3/TRBV12-4
CSAREDSNQPQHF TGCAGTGCTAGAGAGGATAGCAATCAGCCCCAGCATTTT medium-sized TRBJ1-5 - TRBV20-1